The 24 T cell receptor beta chains listed next were all sequenced from one sample in a study of cytomegalovirus exposure and HLA in healthy donors. With 60 Vbeta and 13 Jbeta primers, the PCR was carried out. Assay: immunoSEQ multiplex PCR; the TCRdb copy retains only in-frame clones and omits some. In the table there are about 160,000 clones, roughly 84% of which are singletons. The sequenced sample consisted of PBMCs. Source of these receptors: a man between 18 and 29 years old in good health and CMV-seronegative.

The chain joins TRBV4-3 to TRBJ1-1; no clear D. Deletions cut 0 bases from V and 4 bases from J, with 6 bases between. Germline V gene data show CDR1 as LGHNA and CDR2 as YSLEER. CDR3 length: 13 amino acids. This chain's CDR3 is CASSQDRSTEAFF. As DNA, the CDR3 is TGCGCCAGCAGCCAAGATAGGAGCACTGAAGCTTTCTTT.

V and J are TRBV6-5 and TRBJ1-5, with TRBD1 matching over 7 bases. CDR3 length equals 14 residues. V gave up 6 bases and J gave up 7 bases; unmatched junction bases: 9. The germline gives CDR1 MNHEY, CDR2 SVGAGI. DNA of the CDR3: TGTGCCAGCAGAGTGCACAGGGGTAACCAGCCCCAGCATTTT. This encodes CASRVHRGNQPQHF.

The V and J genes are TRBV6-5 and TRBJ2-1, with D possibly matching TRBD2 (5 bases). This CDR3 region has 13 residues. V was shortened by 6 bases and J by 5 bases, with 11 bases between the two germline ends. Germline V gene sequence: CDR1 MNHEY, CDR2 SVGAGI. The CDR3 sequence is CASRSGLDNEQFF. In DNA, the CDR3 is TGTGCCAGCAGAAGCGGACTCGACAATGAGCAGTTCTTC.

The rearrangement uses TRBV2 and TRBJ2-7; TRBD1 agrees at 9 bases. The V and J ends lost 3 bases and 3 bases, in that order; junction bases with no gene match: 6. The V gene's germline CDR1 is SNHLY and CDR2 FYNNEI. This CDR3 is 15 amino acids long. This chain's CDR3 is CASSEDRGPYYEQYF. As DNA, the CDR3 is TGTGCCAGCAGTGAGGACAGGGGACCTTACTACGAGCAGTACTTC.

This chain uses TRBV27 with TRBJ1-6; 9 positions match TRBD1. CDR1 is MNHEY and CDR2 is SMNVEV in the germline V gene (reference sequence). V gave up 6 bases and J gave up 7 bases; unmatched junction bases: 7. This CDR3 contains 15 residues. The CDR3 DNA sequence: TGTGCCAGCAGGGGGACAGGGATGTTCAATTCACCCCTCCACTTT. It translates to CASRGTGMFNSPLHF.

This chain uses TRBV19 with TRBJ1-4, with unresolved D. The CDR3 spans 15 residues. Germline V gene sequence: CDR1 LNHDA, CDR2 SQIVND (reference sequence). The germline V and J ends were trimmed by 4 bases and 3 bases, with 12 bases remaining between them. The CDR3 loop reads CASSKRGSSNEKLFF. CDR3 in DNA: TGTGCCAGTAGTAAGCGAGGCAGCTCTAATGAAAAACTGTTTTTT. The full variable domain, rest sourced from reference TRBV19 and TRBJ1-4, is DGGITQSPKYLFRKEGQNVTLSCEQNLNHDAMYWYRQDPGQGLRLIYYSQIVNDFQKGDIAEGYSVSREKKESFPLTVTSAQKNPTAFYLCASSKRGSSNEKLFFGSGTQLSVL.

V is TRBV9 and J is TRBJ2-7, with D possibly matching TRBD2 (6 bases). The length of the CDR3 is 14 residues. Trimming left V 0 bases short and J 6 bases short, with 13 bases between. The germline V gene encodes CDR1 SGDLS and CDR2 YYNGEE. The CDR3 nucleotides are TGTGCCAGCAGCGTAGGCATAGGGACTCGCGAGCAGTACTTC. Amino acids: CASSVGIGTREQYF. Combining the CDR3 with reference TRBV9 and TRBJ2-7 gives the whole variable domain DSGVTQTPKHLITATGQRVTLRCSPRSGDLSVYWYQQSLDQGLQFLIQYYNGEERAKGNILERFSAQQFPDLHSELNLSSLELGDSALYFCASSVGIGTREQYFGPGTRLTVT.

This sequence joins TRBV4-3 and TRBJ2-2; 10 bases match TRBD2. With V trimmed by 0 bases and J by 3 bases, 7 bases remained unmatched. Germline V gene sequence: CDR1 LGHNA, CDR2 YSLEER. This CDR3 has 18 amino acids. In DNA, the CDR3 is TGCGCCAGCAGCCAAGATAGGGGGACTAGCGTTTACACCGGGGAGCTGTTTTTT. As protein: CASSQDRGTSVYTGELFF.

This chain connects TRBV30 to TRBJ1-2; the match to TRBD1 covers 8 bases. The length of the CDR3 is 12 residues. CDR1 GTSNPN and CDR2 SVGIG come from the germline V gene (reference sequence). Trimming took 4 bases from V and 8 from J; bases not matched to a gene: 6. CDR3 DNA sequence: TGTGCCTGGAATAGAAGGGACAGGGGCTACACCTTC. Protein product: CAWNRRDRGYTF.

This chain links TRBV9 with TRBJ2-7; 7 nucleotides agree with TRBD2. This CDR3 is built from 15 residues. Germline V lookup: CDR1 SGDLS, CDR2 YYNGEE. Trimming removed 0 bases from V and 3 bases from J; junction bases left unmatched: 6. The CDR3 sequence is CASSVGGGANYEQYF. DNA for the CDR3: TGTGCCAGCAGCGTAGGGGGAGGGGCGAACTACGAGCAGTACTTC.

The V and J genes are TRBV28 and TRBJ2-1; a weak D match, TRBD2 (7 bases). The CDR3 runs to 17 residues. CDR1 is MDHEN and CDR2 is SYDVKM in the germline V gene. With 6 bases removed from V and 4 bases from J, the gap between germline ends came to 22 bases. The CDR3 here is CASSPGLGAGVYNEQFF. The CDR3 DNA is TGTGCCAGCAGCCCGGGGTTGGGGGCGGGAGTTTACAATGAGCAGTTCTTC.

V gene TRBV5-1 combines with J gene TRBJ1-3; D is uncertain. Germline V lookup: CDR1 SGHRS, CDR2 YFSETQ. This CDR3 comprises 14 residues. The V end lost 5 bases, the J end lost 0 bases, and 9 bases lay between the germline ends. Written as DNA, the CDR3 is TGCGCCAGCAGATCCCAAGCCTCTGGAAACACCATATATTTT. Protein: CASRSQASGNTIYF. The full variable domain, with the rest looked up from reference TRBV5-1 and TRBJ1-3, is KAGVTQTPRYLIKTRGQQVTLSCSPISGHRSVSWYQQTPGQGLQFLFEYFSETQRNKGNFPGRFSGRQFSNSRSEMNVSTLELGDSALYLCASRSQASGNTIYFGEGSWLTVV.

This chain connects TRBV4-1 to TRBJ2-2, with 10 bases that match TRBD2. Germline V gives CDR1 MGHRA, CDR2 YSYEKL. The CDR3 has 16 amino acids. Germline trimming cut 2 bases from V and 10 bases from J; bases unmatched to any gene: 10. CDR3 bases: TGCGCCAGCAGCCAACCCCCTAGCGGGAGAACGGAGGAGCTGTTTTTT. Protein product: CASSQPPSGRTEELFF.

The chain uses TRBV7-2 and TRBJ2-5; 8 bases match TRBD2. Germline CDR1 reads SGHTA; CDR2 reads FQGNSA. The V and J ends lost 5 bases and 5 bases, in that order; junction bases with no gene match: 10. The CDR3 consists of 15 residues. CDR3 nucleotides: TGTGCCAGCAGCCGGTCGGGGGGGGCGGGGGAGACCCAGTACTTC. Translating gives CASSRSGGAGETQYF.

The sample holds one count of this clone. This chain links TRBV6-5 with TRBJ1-5, with D possibly TRBD1 on 5 matching bases. Trimming stripped 2 bases from V and 7 bases from J, with 9 bases between. The CDR3 loop spans 13 amino acids. The germline gives CDR1 MNHEY, CDR2 SVGAGI. CDR3 region: CASSYTGGQPQHF. The CDR3 DNA reads as TGTGCCAGCAGTTACACAGGAGGGCAGCCCCAGCATTTT.

The genes are TRBV10-2 and TRBJ1-6; D perhaps matches TRBD1 (5 bases). Germline V lookup: CDR1 WSHSY, CDR2 SAAADI. The germline V and J ends were trimmed by 0 bases and 11 bases, with 11 bases remaining between them. The CDR3 loop spans 14 amino acids. The CDR3 nucleotides read TGCGCCAGCAGTGAGTCCCCCAGGGTGGCACCCCTCCACTTT. This codes for CASSESPRVAPLHF.

The chain is built from TRBV6-1 and TRBJ1-1; D is unclear. CDR3 length equals 14 residues. The germline V and J ends were trimmed by 1 base and 5 bases, with 11 bases remaining between them. Looked up from germline, CDR1 is MNHNS and CDR2 is SASEGT. CDR3 sequence reads: CASSEGKGGTEAFF. The CDR3 nucleotides read TGTGCCAGCAGTGAAGGAAAGGGAGGTACTGAAGCTTTCTTT.

This clone came up once. The V gene is TRBV7-2, the J gene TRBJ2-7; D gene uncertain. Germline CDR1 and CDR2: SGHTA and FQGNSA. This CDR3 has 14 residues. The V end lost 5 bases, the J end lost 2 bases, and 13 bases lay between the germline ends. CDR3 loop: CASSQPIEPYEQYF. The CDR3 nucleotides are TGTGCCAGCAGCCAACCGATAGAACCCTACGAGCAGTACTTC.

The rearrangement uses TRBV11-2 and TRBJ2-2; D is ambiguous. The V gene lost 5 bases and the J gene lost 7 bases, with 8 bases spanning the gap. This CDR3 is 12 amino acids long. CDR1 and CDR2 from the germline V gene are SGHAT and FQNNGV. The CDR3 coding sequence is TGTGCCAGCAGCCCCTCTGTCGGGGAGCTGTTTTTT. Translating it yields CASSPSVGELFF.

The chain couples TRBV7-9 to TRBJ2-2, with D uncertain. The germline gives CDR1 SEHNR, CDR2 FQNEAQ (reference sequence). V shed 4 bases and J shed 2 bases, with 8 bases lying between them. The CDR3 totals 14 residues. CDR3 coding DNA: TGTGCCAGCAGCTACAGAACAAACACCGGGGAGCTGTTTTTT. Residues: CASSYRTNTGELFF.

This clone was found once. The CDR3, as DNA: TGTGCCAGCAGCTCTCGTGGAGGGACGAACACTGAAGCTTTCTTT. Translating it yields CASSSRGGTNTEAFF. The chain carries TRBV5-6 and TRBJ1-1, with D maybe TRBD1 (5 bases). Trimming stripped 3 bases from V and 1 base from J, with 13 bases between. Germline CDR1 SGHDT, CDR2 YYEEEE. The CDR3 runs to 15 residues.

V usage is TRBV7-9 and J usage is TRBJ1-1, with 9 bases identical to TRBD1. Per germline, CDR1 SEHNR and CDR2 FQNEAQ (reference sequence). V gave up 5 bases and J gave up 6 bases; unmatched junction bases: 7. This CDR3 has 14 residues. The CDR3 protein is CASSPPGQGPEAFF. The CDR3 DNA follows: TGTGCCAGCAGCCCCCCGGGACAGGGTCCTGAAGCTTTCTTT.

The V and J genes are TRBV6-4 and TRBJ2-3; tentative D call: TRBD1 (5 bases). Germline-derived CDR1 and CDR2 are MRHNA and SNTAGT. The CDR3 contains 13 residues. The V end lost 5 bases, the J end lost 0 bases, and 6 bases lay between the germline ends. CDR3 sequence (DNA): TGTGCCAGCAGTAGGGGAAGCACAGATACGCAGTATTTT. Protein product: CASSRGSTDTQYF.

J is TRBJ2-7 and V is TRBV15; TRBD1 is a possible D gene (6 bases). V was cut by 5 bases and J by 7 bases, with 15 bases left in between. Germline lookup yields CDR1 LNHNV and CDR2 YYDKDF (reference sequence). This CDR3 region has 13 residues. The CDR3 here is CATSPRAQGEQYF. CDR3 DNA sequence: TGTGCCACCAGCCCCCGGGCGCAGGGGGAGCAGTACTTC.